Described below is a single T cell receptor (beta chain) sequence and its context. This record comes from a study of blood T cell repertoires in COVID-19. This CDR3 has 14 residues. CDR1 and CDR2 from the germline V gene are MGHRA and YSYEKL. V shed 2 bases and J shed 4 bases, with 11 bases lying between them. Generated by immunoSEQ multiplex PCR, the TCRdb table keeps only in-frame clones and is missing some. The table has fewer than 200,000 clones, roughly 76% seen once. Input material: peripheral blood. This clonotype was sampled from a woman aged 40 to 49 with COVID-19, enrolled during active disease. The V gene is TRBV4-1, the J gene TRBJ1-2, with D unclear. The CDR3 bases are TGCGCCAGCAGCCAACCCGGGGTAATCTATGGCTACACCTTC. Translated, it gives CASSQPGVIYGYTF.